This T cell receptor (beta chain) was identified during a study of cytomegalovirus exposure and HLA in healthy donors. Study-level results: An analysis that came later showed most CMV-associated TCR beta chains appearing HLA-restricted. A later analysis appeared to link common viral pathogens to several of the most significant clusters. TCR beta sequences reportedly predicted the HLA-A and HLA-B alleles of most subjects accurately. It was reported in a later analysis that an Asian-associated ancestry cluster showed fewer N-insertions than the roughly 660-donor mean.

PCR amplification relied on 60 Vbeta primers (plus 13 Jbeta primers). The repertoire was sequenced with immunoSEQ multiplex PCR; TCRdb's copy has only in-frame clones and lacks some. The repertoire has about 120,000 clones, 70% to 90% of them found once; the top ten carry around 2%. Germline V gives CDR1 GTSNPN, CDR2 SVGIG (reference sequence). V was pared by 0 bases and J by 6 bases, with 9 bases between. CDR3 size: 12 residues. Remarks on this clone: What it binds is unknown.

The chain is built from TRBV30 and TRBJ2-7; D is possibly TRBD2 (5 bases). This TCR came from a man aged 35-49 years in good health and CMV-seronegative. The material sequenced was PBMCs. The CDR3 here is CAWSVNRGEQYF. Written as DNA, the CDR3 is TGTGCCTGGAGTGTAAACCGGGGCGAGCAGTACTTC.